This TCR beta chain was identified during a study of cytomegalovirus exposure and HLA in healthy donors. General study results and limits: Reported results showed that the classifier diagnosed cytomegalovirus status with high specificity and sensitivity.

Trimming removed 0 bases at V and 1 base at J, with 9 bases between. This CDR3 is built from 15 residues. The germline V gene has CDR1 PRHDT and CDR2 FYEKMQ (reference sequence). Sequencing used immunoSEQ multiplex PCR; TCRdb keeps in-frame clones, though not all of them. The profile shows 130,000 to 150,000 clones, about 88% of them singletons. Worth noting for this clone: Antigen specificity is unknown.

From the roughly 120-subject validation cohort, which was separate from the roughly 670-subject first cohort, the donors were drawn. The sample taken for sequencing was PBMCs. J is TRBJ2-5 and V is TRBV13, with D maybe TRBD2 (6 bases). The clonotype comes from a woman aged 18-29 years in good health and CMV-seropositive. The CDR3 protein is CASSLGGGIQETQYF. The CDR3 DNA reads TGTGCCAGCAGCTTAGGGGGCGGGATCCAAGAGACCCAGTACTTC. Variable domain in full (rest from reference TRBV13 and TRBJ2-5): AAGVIQSPRHLIKEKRETATLKCYPIPRHDTVYWYQQGPGQDPQFLISFYEKMQSDKGSIPDRFSAQQFSDYHSELNMSSLELGDSALYFCASSLGGGIQETQYFGPGTRLLVL.